This entry lists 10 T cell receptor beta chains sequenced from one sample in a study of shared clonotypes between healthy human individuals. Here immunoSEQ multiplex PCR was the method, and the copy in TCRdb shows in-frame clones only, minus some. The sample yields more than 2,000,000 clones, approximately 95% seen once. The sequenced sample consisted of naive CD4+ T cells from PBMCs. Subset here: CD45RA+ positively selected. All receptors derive from a man aged 18-30 years in good health. Some clones in this sample may be carry-over from other donors' samples.

This chain joins TRBV18 and TRBJ1-1; D may be TRBD1 (5 bases). V was cut by 6 bases and J by 7 bases, with 15 bases left in between. In germline, CDR1 is KGHSH, CDR2 LQKENI. This CDR3 has 13 amino acids. The CDR3 loop is CASSSGTKSEAFF. The CDR3 nucleotides read TGTGCCAGCTCCTCGGGGACCAAAAGTGAAGCTTTCTTT.

This rearrangement joins TRBV15 to TRBJ2-7, with 7 nucleotides matching TRBD2. The CDR3 covers 17 residues. Germline-derived CDR1 and CDR2 are LNHNV and YYDKDF (reference sequence). Trimming removed 1 base from V and 0 bases from J; junction bases left unmatched: 9. CDR3 bases: TGTGCCACCAGCAGAGGTCTAGCGGTCCACGCCTCCTACGAGCAGTACTTC. This gives the protein CATSRGLAVHASYEQYF.

Remarks on this clone: Other DNA sequences within the sample encode an identical CDR3. J is TRBJ1-1 and V is TRBV5-1; no clear D. Germline loops: CDR1 SGHRS, CDR2 YFSETQ. The germline V and J ends were trimmed by 4 bases and 0 bases, with 4 bases remaining between them. The CDR3 contains 12 residues. CDR3 protein: CASSLLNTEAFF. The CDR3 DNA reads TGCGCCAGCAGCCTACTGAACACTGAAGCTTTCTTT. Combining the CDR3 with reference TRBV5-1 and TRBJ1-1 gives the whole variable domain KAGVTQTPRYLIKTRGQQVTLSCSPISGHRSVSWYQQTPGQGLQFLFEYFSETQRNKGNFPGRFSGRQFSNSRSEMNVSTLELGDSALYLCASSLLNTEAFFGQGTRLTVV.

This rearrangement joins TRBV7-6 to TRBJ1-4, with D hard to call. Germline V gene sequence: CDR1 SGHVS, CDR2 FNYEAQ. With 2 bases removed from V and 6 bases from J, the gap between germline ends came to 13 bases. The CDR3 totals 15 residues. This CDR3 reads CASSLLAAGDEKLFF. DNA for the CDR3: TGTGCCAGCAGCTTACTAGCAGCGGGAGATGAAAAACTGTTTTTT. The full variable domain, completed using reference TRBV7-6 and TRBJ1-4, is GAGVSQSPRYKVTKRGQDVALRCDPISGHVSLYWYRQALGQGPEFLTYFNYEAQQDKSGLPNDRFSAERPEGSISTLTIQRTEQRDSAMYRCASSLLAAGDEKLFFGSGTQLSVL.

This clone has only one observation. The rearrangement uses TRBV5-4 and TRBJ2-1; D ambiguous. Trimming stripped 3 bases from V and 4 bases from J, with 8 bases between. Germline assignment: CDR1 SGHNT and CDR2 YYREEE (reference sequence). The CDR3 is made up of 13 amino acids. The CDR3 DNA follows: TGTGCCAGCAGCTCCCCTCAATACAATGAGCAGTTCTTC. Translating it yields CASSSPQYNEQFF.

The V and J genes are TRBV28 and TRBJ1-1, with D hard to call. V gave up 8 bases and J gave up 5 bases, with 15 bases separating them. Germline V gene lookup returns CDR1 MDHEN and CDR2 SYDVKM. This CDR3 region has 13 residues. The DNA for the CDR3 is TGTGCCAGCGTGGAGAATGGAAAGACTGAAGCTTTCTTT. It specifies CASVENGKTEAFF.

The genes are TRBV7-2 and TRBJ2-5, with TRBD1 matching over 11 bases. CDR3 length: 15 residues. V lost 5 bases to trimming and J lost 4 bases; unmatched junction nucleotides: 6. The germline V gene encodes CDR1 SGHTA and CDR2 FQGNSA. CDR3 region: CASSTGQGAVETQYF. The CDR3, as DNA: TGTGCCAGCAGCACCGGACAGGGGGCCGTAGAGACCCAGTACTTC.

The gene calls are TRBV15 and TRBJ1-3; D possibly corresponds to TRBD1 (5 bases). Germline V lookup: CDR1 LNHNV, CDR2 YYDKDF (reference sequence). This CDR3 spans 17 amino acids. Trimming took off 1 base at V and 2 bases at J, with 15 bases between the two ends. CDR3 bases: TGTGCCACCAGCAGAGCCCAAGGGGCCGCCACTGGAAACACCATATATTTT. This sequence encodes CATSRAQGAATGNTIYF. Drawing the rest from reference TRBV15 and TRBJ1-3, the complete variable domain is DAMVIQNPRYQVTQFGKPVTLSCSQTLNHNVMYWYQQKSSQAPKLLFHYYDKDFNNEADTPDNFQSRRPNTSFCFLDIRSPGLGDTAMYLCATSRAQGAATGNTIYFGEGSWLTVV.

The rearrangement joins TRBV19 to TRBJ2-7; perhaps TRBD2 as D (6 bases). V gave up 3 bases and J gave up 2 bases, with 14 bases separating them. Germline lookup yields CDR1 LNHDA and CDR2 SQIVND (reference sequence). The CDR3 extends over 15 amino acids. CDR3 in amino acids: CASSMSPGRPYEQYF. CDR3 nucleotides: TGTGCCAGTAGTATGTCTCCCGGGAGACCCTACGAGCAGTACTTC.

This sequence joins TRBV6-5 and TRBJ1-3, with D tentatively TRBD1 (5 bases). The CDR3 runs to 12 residues. Trimming left V 8 bases short and J 3 bases short, with 8 bases between. Germline CDR1 and CDR2: MNHEY and SVGAGI. CDR3 region: CASEGRGNTIYF. The CDR3 coding sequence is TGTGCCAGCGAGGGGCGTGGAAACACCATATATTTT.